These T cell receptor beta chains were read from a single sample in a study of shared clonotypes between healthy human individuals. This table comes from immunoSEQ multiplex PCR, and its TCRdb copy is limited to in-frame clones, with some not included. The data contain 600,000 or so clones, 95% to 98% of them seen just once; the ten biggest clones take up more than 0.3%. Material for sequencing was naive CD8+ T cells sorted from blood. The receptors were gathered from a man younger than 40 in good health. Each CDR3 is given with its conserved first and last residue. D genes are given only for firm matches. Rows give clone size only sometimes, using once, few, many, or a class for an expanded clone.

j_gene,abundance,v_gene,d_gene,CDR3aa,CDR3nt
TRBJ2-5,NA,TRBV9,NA,CASSGQGQETQYF,TGTGCCAGCAGCGGTCAGGGCCAAGAGACCCAGTACTTC
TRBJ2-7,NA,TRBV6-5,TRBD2,CASSYGGRGTYEQYF,TGTGCCAGCAGTTACGGCGGGAGGGGAACCTACGAGCAGTACTTC
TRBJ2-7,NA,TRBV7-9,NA,CASSLIEQYF,TGTGCCAGCAGCTTAATCGAGCAGTACTTC
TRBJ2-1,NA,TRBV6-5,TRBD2,CASSYLAGVSDNEQFF,TGTGCCAGCAGTTACTTAGCGGGAGTTTCGGACAATGAGCAGTTCTTC
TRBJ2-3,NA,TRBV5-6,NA,CASSWGTDTQYF,TGTGCCAGCAGCTGGGGGACAGATACGCAGTATTTT
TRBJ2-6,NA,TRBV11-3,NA,CASSRRGTNVLTF,TGTGCCAGCAGCCGGCGTGGGACCAACGTCCTGACTTTC
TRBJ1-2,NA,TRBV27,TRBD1,CASSGQLAGGYTF,TGTGCCAGCTCGGGACAGCTGGCGGGTGGCTACACCTTC
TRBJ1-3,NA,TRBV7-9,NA,CASSSRGIGTGNTIYF,TGTGCCAGCAGCTCCAGGGGCATTGGGACTGGAAACACCATATATTTT
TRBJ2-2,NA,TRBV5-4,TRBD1,CATEQADRGKGGELFF,TGTGCCACCGAGCAAGCGGACAGGGGAAAGGGCGGGGAGCTGTTTTTT
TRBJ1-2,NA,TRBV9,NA,CASSVDRVGNYGYTF,TGTGCCAGCAGCGTAGACAGGGTTGGTAACTATGGCTACACCTTC
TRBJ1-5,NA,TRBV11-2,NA,CASSLVGNQPQHF,TGTGCCAGCAGCTTAGTGGGCAATCAGCCCCAGCATTTT
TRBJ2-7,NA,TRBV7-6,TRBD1,CASSLPRDRNSYEQYF,TGTGCCAGCAGCCTCCCCCGGGACAGAAACTCCTACGAGCAGTACTTC
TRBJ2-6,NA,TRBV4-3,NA,CASSPSLIDSGANVLTF,TGCGCCAGCAGCCCCTCTCTGATAGACTCTGGGGCCAACGTCCTGACTTTC
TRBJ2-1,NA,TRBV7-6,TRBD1,CASSNPGQGVDEQFF,TGTGCCAGCAGCAACCCGGGACAGGGGGTCGATGAGCAGTTCTTC
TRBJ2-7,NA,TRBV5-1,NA,CASSPTGREQYF,TGCGCCAGCAGCCCGACAGGTCGCGAGCAGTACTTC
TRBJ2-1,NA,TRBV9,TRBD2,CASSTTGTSSYNEQFF,TGTGCCAGCAGTACAACCGGGACTAGCTCCTACAATGAGCAGTTCTTC
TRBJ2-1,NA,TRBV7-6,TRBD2,CASPSHSGGYNEQFF,TGTGCCAGCCCCTCCCATAGCGGGGGTTACAATGAGCAGTTCTTC
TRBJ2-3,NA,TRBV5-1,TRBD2,CASSLGTSGVTDTQYF,TGCGCCAGCAGCTTGGGGACTAGCGGGGTCACAGATACGCAGTATTTT
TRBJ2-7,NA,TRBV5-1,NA,CASSRGQGYEQYF,TGCGCCAGCAGTCGGGGGCAGGGCTACGAGCAGTACTTC
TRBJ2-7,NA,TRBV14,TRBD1,CASSPSGGNSYEQYF,TGTGCCAGCAGCCCCTCAGGGGGCAATTCCTACGAGCAGTACTTC
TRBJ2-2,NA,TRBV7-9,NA,CASSSTRRNTGELFF,TGTGCCAGCAGCTCCACTCGGAGGAACACCGGGGAGCTGTTTTTT
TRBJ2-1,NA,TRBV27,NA,CASSLSAGLNEQFF,TGTGCCAGCAGTTTATCTGCAGGGTTGAATGAGCAGTTCTTC
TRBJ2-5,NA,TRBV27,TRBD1,CASSRTGTQETQYF,TGTGCCAGCAGCCGGACAGGGACCCAAGAGACCCAGTACTTC
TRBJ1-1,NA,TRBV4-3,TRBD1,CASSQEGTGATEAFF,TGCGCCAGCAGCCAAGAGGGGACAGGGGCGACTGAAGCTTTCTTT
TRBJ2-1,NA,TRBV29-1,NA,CSGSRRNEQFF,TGCAGCGGCTCTCGTAGGAATGAGCAGTTCTTC
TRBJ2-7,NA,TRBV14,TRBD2,CASSQGGLAGYEQYF,TGTGCCAGCAGCCAAGGTGGACTAGCCGGCTACGAGCAGTACTTC
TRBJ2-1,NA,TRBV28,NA,CASSLSPYEQFF,TGTGCCAGCAGTTTATCCCCATATGAGCAGTTCTTC
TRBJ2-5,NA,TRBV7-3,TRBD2,CASSLTPTGTSGRGEWAQETQYF,TGTGCCAGCAGCTTAACACCAACCGGGACTAGCGGGAGGGGAGAATGGGCCCAAGAGACCCAGTACTTC
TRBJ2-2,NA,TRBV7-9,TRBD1,CASSPDRVTTGELFF,TGTGCCAGCAGCCCGGACAGGGTGACCACCGGGGAGCTGTTTTTT
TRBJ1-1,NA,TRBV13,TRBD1,CASSRTRDRETEAFF,TGTGCCAGCAGCAGGACCCGGGACAGGGAAACTGAAGCTTTCTTT
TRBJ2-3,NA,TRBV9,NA,CASTPVGRHTDTQYF,TGTGCCAGCACTCCGGTGGGGCGGCACACAGATACGCAGTATTTT
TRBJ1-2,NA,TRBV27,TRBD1,CASSRQGRANYGYTF,TGTGCCAGCAGTCGACAGGGACGGGCTAACTATGGCTACACCTTC
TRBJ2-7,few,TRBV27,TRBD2,CASSTSGIFYEQYF,TGTGCCAGCAGTACTAGCGGGATTTTCTACGAGCAGTACTTC
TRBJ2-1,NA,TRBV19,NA,CASTTSYFLSSYNEQFF,TGTGCCAGTACCACATCCTACTTCCTAAGCTCCTACAATGAGCAGTTCTTC
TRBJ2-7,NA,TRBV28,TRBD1,CASRTGGTYEQYF,TGTGCCAGCAGGACAGGGGGGACCTACGAGCAGTACTTC
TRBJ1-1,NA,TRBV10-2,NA,CASSEASRGTEAFF,TGCGCCAGCAGTGAGGCATCGCGAGGAACTGAAGCTTTCTTT
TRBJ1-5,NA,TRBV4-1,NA,CASSQNTNSNQPQHF,TGCGCCAGCAGCCAAAATACTAATAGCAATCAGCCCCAGCATTTT
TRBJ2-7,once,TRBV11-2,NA,CASSSDYSYEQYF,TGTGCCAGCAGCTCGGACTACTCCTACGAGCAGTACTTC
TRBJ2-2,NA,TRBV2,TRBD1,CASSIPGTGMITGELFF,TGTGCCAGCAGTATCCCAGGGACAGGGATGATCACCGGGGAGCTGTTTTTT
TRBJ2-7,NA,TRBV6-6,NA,CASGFYDYEQYF,TGTGCCAGCGGCTTTTATGACTACGAGCAGTACTTC
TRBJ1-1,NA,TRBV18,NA,CASSPLGAGMNTEAFF,TGTGCCAGCTCACCATTGGGAGCTGGAATGAACACTGAAGCTTTCTTT
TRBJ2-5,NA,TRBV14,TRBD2,CASSLLTSGSGGTQYF,TGTGCCAGCAGCCTCCTTACTAGCGGGAGTGGAGGGACCCAGTACTTC
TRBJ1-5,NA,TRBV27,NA,CASSPTGMGNQPQHF,TGTGCCAGCAGTCCAACAGGGATGGGCAATCAGCCCCAGCATTTT
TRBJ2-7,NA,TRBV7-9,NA,CASSLRERYEQYF,TGTGCCAGCAGCTTAAGGGAGCGCTACGAGCAGTACTTC
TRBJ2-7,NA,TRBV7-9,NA,CASSSGGADSYEQYF,TGTGCCAGCAGCTCGGGCGGGGCAGACTCCTACGAGCAGTACTTC
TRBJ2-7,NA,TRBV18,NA,CASSESYEQYF,TGTGCCAGCTCAGAGTCCTACGAGCAGTACTTC
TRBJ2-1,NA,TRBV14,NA,CASSQVLGGLNEQFF,TGTGCCAGCAGCCAAGTACTCGGTGGGCTCAATGAGCAGTTCTTC
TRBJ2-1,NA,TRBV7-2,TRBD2,CASSLAGRAFLSYNEQFF,TGTGCCAGCAGCTTAGCCGGGAGGGCCTTCCTCTCCTACAATGAGCAGTTCTTC
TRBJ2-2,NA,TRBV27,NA,CASSLGGRPGELFF,TGTGCCAGCAGTTTAGGGGGCCGGCCCGGGGAGCTGTTTTTT
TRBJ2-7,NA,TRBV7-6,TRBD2,CASSPRLAGGHEQYF,TGTGCCAGCAGCCCAAGACTAGCGGGAGGCCACGAGCAGTACTTC
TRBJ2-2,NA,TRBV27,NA,CASTSMDNYPGELFF,TGTGCCAGCACCTCAATGGACAACTACCCCGGGGAGCTGTTTTTT